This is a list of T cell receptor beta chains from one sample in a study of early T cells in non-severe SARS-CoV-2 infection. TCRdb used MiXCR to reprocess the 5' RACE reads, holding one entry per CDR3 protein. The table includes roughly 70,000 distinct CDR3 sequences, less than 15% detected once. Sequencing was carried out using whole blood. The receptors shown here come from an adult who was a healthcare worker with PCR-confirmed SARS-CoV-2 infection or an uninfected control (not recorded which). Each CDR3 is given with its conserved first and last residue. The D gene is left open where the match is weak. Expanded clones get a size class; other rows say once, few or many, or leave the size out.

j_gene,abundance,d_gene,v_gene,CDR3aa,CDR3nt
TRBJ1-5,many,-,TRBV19,CASDTPGTGNRNQPQHF,TGTGCCAGTGATACCCCAGGGACGGGTAACCGCAATCAGCCCCAGCATTTT
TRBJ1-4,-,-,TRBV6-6,CASSYSLAGGEVFF,TGTGCCAGCAGTTACTCCCTAGCGGGGGGTGAGGTGTTTTTT
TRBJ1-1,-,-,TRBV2,CAITTGNTEAFF,TGTGCCATAACTACAGGGAACACTGAAGCTTTCTTT
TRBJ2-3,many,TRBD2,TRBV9,CASSVSRGAGGYTDTQYF,TGTGCCAGCAGCGTAAGCAGGGGAGCGGGGGGCTACACAGATACGCAGTATTTT
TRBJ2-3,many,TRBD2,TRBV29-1,CSALLAGGPTDTQYF,TGCAGCGCCCTCCTAGCGGGGGGGCCAACAGATACGCAGTATTTT
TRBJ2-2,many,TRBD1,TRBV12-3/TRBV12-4,CASSNRDRLRLGELFF,TGTGCCAGCAGTAACCGGGACAGGTTAAGGCTCGGGGAGCTGTTTTTT
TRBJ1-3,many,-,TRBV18,CASSPPGRGSENTIYF,TGTGCCAGCTCACCACCGGGCAGGGGTTCTGAAAACACCATATATTTT
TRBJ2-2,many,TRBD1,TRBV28,CASSSPRDSLTGELFF,TGTGCCAGCAGTTCCCCACGGGACAGCCTTACCGGGGAGCTGTTTTTT
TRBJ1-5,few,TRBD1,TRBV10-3,CAISERDRVYSNQPQHF,TGTGCCATCAGTGAGAGGGACAGGGTTTATAGCAATCAGCCCCAGCATTTT
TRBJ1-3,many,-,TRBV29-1,CSMKSGNTIYF,TGCAGCATGAAGTCTGGAAACACCATATATTTT
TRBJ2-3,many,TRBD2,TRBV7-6,CASSLRLAAGTDTQYF,TGTGCCAGCAGCTTACGTCTAGCGGCAGGCACAGATACGCAGTATTTT
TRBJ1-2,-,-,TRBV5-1,CASSFRDNDGYTF,TGCGCCAGCAGCTTCCGGGACAACGACGGCTACACCTTC
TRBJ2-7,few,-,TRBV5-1,CASSLDSRTYEQYF,TGCGCCAGCAGCTTGGACAGCCGTACCTACGAGCAGTACTTC
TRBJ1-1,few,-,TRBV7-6,CASSLNGVGGPNTEAFF,TGTGCCAGCAGCTTAAACGGGGTTGGGGGGCCGAACACTGAAGCTTTCTTT
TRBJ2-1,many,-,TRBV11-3,CASSLGQTYNEQFF,TGTGCCAGCAGCTTAGGGCAGACCTACAATGAGCAGTTCTTC
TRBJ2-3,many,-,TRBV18,CASSIKLGDTQYF,TGTGCCAGCTCAATCAAGTTGGGTGATACGCAGTATTTT
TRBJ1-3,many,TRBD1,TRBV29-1,CSVWDRGSGNTIYF,TGCAGCGTTTGGGACAGGGGCTCTGGAAACACCATATATTTT
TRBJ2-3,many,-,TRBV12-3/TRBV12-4,CASSFTQGEGDTQYF,TGTGCCAGCAGTTTTACACAGGGGGAGGGAGATACGCAGTATTTT
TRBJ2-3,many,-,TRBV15,CATSMTRLVTDTQYF,TGTGCCACCAGTATGACAAGACTAGTGACAGATACGCAGTATTTT
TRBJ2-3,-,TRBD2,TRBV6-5,CASSMRLAGGSDTQYF,TGTGCCAGCAGTATGAGACTAGCGGGAGGGTCAGATACGCAGTATTTT
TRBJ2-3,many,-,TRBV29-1,CSVSYSNTQYF,TGCAGCGTTTCTTATTCAAATACGCAGTATTTT
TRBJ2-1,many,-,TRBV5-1,CASSLGGRGNRNEQFF,TGCGCCAGCAGCTTGGGAGGGCGGGGTAATAGGAATGAGCAGTTCTTC
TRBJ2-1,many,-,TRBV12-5,CASGRQRPQFF,TGTGCTAGTGGTCGACAAAGGCCCCAGTTCTTC
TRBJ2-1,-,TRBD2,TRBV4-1,CASSQNPGTSYEHEQFF,TGCGCCAGCAGCCAAAACCCCGGGACTAGCTACGAGCATGAGCAGTTCTTC
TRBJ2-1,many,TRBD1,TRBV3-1,CASSQDSRGRLLHEQFF,TGTGCCAGCAGCCAAGATAGCAGGGGGCGCCTCCTGCATGAGCAGTTCTTC
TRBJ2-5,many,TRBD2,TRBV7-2,CASRPTGTSGRVFQETQYF,TGTGCCAGCAGGCCAACCGGGACTAGCGGGAGAGTATTCCAAGAGACCCAGTACTTC
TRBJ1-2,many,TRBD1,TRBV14,CASSLHRGANYGYTF,TGTGCCAGCAGCCTCCACAGGGGAGCTAACTATGGCTACACCTTC
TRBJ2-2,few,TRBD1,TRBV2,CASSEVQGGSGELFF,TGTGCCAGCAGTGAAGTACAGGGGGGATCCGGGGAGCTGTTTTTT
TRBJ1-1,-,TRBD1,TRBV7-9,CASSQGALTEAFF,TGTGCCAGCAGCCAGGGGGCGCTGACTGAAGCTTTCTTT
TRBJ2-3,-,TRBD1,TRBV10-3,CAITGQGFSSTDTQYF,TGTGCCATCACCGGACAGGGGTTCTCGAGCACAGATACGCAGTATTTT
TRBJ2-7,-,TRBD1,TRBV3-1,CASSQSGRDRSTKYF,TGTGCCAGCAGCCAATCCGGCCGGGACAGGAGTACTAAGTACTTC
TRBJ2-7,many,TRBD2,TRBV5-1,CASRVDQRGSQYF,TGCGCCAGCAGGGTGGATCAGCGGGGTTCGCAGTACTTC
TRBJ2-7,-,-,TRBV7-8,CASSYGGQSYEQYF,TGTGCCAGCAGCTACGGGGGACAGTCCTACGAGCAGTACTTC
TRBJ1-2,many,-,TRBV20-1,CSARDITGEYGYTF,TGCAGTGCTAGAGATATCACAGGCGAATATGGCTACACCTTC
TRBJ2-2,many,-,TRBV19,CARDNRGVDTGELFF,TGTGCCAGGGACAACAGAGGGGTCGACACCGGGGAGCTGTTTTTT
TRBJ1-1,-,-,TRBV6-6,CASSLEEDRNEAFF,TGTGCCAGCAGTCTGGAGGAGGACAGAAATGAAGCTTTCTTT
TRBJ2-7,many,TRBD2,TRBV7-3,CASSPVAGSSYEQYF,TGTGCCAGCAGCCCGGTAGCGGGATCCTCCTACGAGCAGTACTTC
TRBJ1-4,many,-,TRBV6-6,CASSPSEGLFF,TGTGCCAGCAGTCCTAGCGAGGGGCTGTTTTTT
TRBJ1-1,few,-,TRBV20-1,CSAGGGNTEAFF,TGCAGTGCTGGGGGGGGGAACACTGAAGCTTTCTTT
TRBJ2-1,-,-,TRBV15,CATSLFTGEQFF,TGTGCCACCAGCTTATTTACAGGAGAGCAGTTCTTC
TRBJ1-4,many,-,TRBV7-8,CASSPGRGSSRLSREKLFF,TGTGCCAGCAGCCCAGGCCGGGGCAGTTCTCGTCTCTCACGTGAAAAACTGTTTTTT
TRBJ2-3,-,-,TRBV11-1,CASSLVGPRDTQYF,TGTGCCAGCAGCTTAGTCGGGCCTCGGGATACGCAGTATTTT
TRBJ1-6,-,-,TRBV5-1,CASSLGVGRDNSPLHF,TGCGCCAGCAGCTTGGGCGTAGGGCGAGATAATTCACCCCTCCACTTT
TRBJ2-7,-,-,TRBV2,CAVDLASNYEQYF,TGTGCCGTCGATCTAGCGTCAAATTACGAGCAGTACTTC
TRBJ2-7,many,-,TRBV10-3,CAISESGTSPYEQYF,TGTGCCATCAGTGAGTCAGGGACAAGCCCCTACGAGCAGTACTTC
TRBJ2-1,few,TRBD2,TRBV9,CASSEVGGLSNEQFF,TGTGCCAGCAGCGAGGTGGGAGGGCTAAGCAATGAGCAGTTCTTC
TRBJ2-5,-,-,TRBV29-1,CSVELGPETQYF,TGCAGCGTCGAGCTTGGTCCCGAGACCCAGTACTTC
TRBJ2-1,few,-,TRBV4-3,CASSPRENSYNEQFF,TGCGCCAGCAGCCCGCGGGAAAACTCCTACAATGAGCAGTTCTTC
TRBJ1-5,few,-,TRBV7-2,CASSLHGSNQPQHF,TGTGCCAGCAGCCTCCACGGTAGCAATCAGCCCCAGCATTTT
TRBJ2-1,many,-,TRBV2,CASSDLGNEQFF,TGTGCCAGCAGTGACTTGGGCAATGAGCAGTTCTTC
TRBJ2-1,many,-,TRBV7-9,CASSLAGGGLYNEQFF,TGTGCCAGCAGCTTAGCGGGGGGAGGCCTCTACAATGAGCAGTTCTTC